These 3 T cell receptor beta chains were all obtained from the same sample, sequenced in a study of regulatory T cells in long-lasting Graves disease. Both iRepertoire HTBI primers and Arm-PCR of CDR3 regions were used to build the TCR beta libraries. TCRdb re-called the multiplex PCR reads through MiXCR, storing one row per CDR3 protein. Of 350,000 to 500,000 distinct CDR3 sequences in the sample, 14% were seen once. Time point reported: newly diagnosed GD, antithyroid drugs for less than 3 months. After RNA was extracted from PBMCs, the TCR library was made from it. This same sample was also part of a study on T cells in Graves' hyperthyroidism and ophthalmopathy.

The sample consisted of peripheral blood mononuclear cells (PBMCs), taken at new diagnosis, from a patient treated with antithyroid drugs. The origin of the receptors is a woman aged 50 to 60 with Graves disease.

This clonotype was recorded at least ten times. CDR3 sequence: CASSQSTTNEKLFF. The CDR3 nucleotides read TGTGCCAGCTCACAGAGTACAACTAATGAAAAACTGTTTTTT. The V call is TRBV18, the J call TRBJ1-4; D unresolved. The CDR3 totals 14 residues. Germline assignment: CDR1 KGHSH and CDR2 LQKENI. Trimming shortened V by 4 bases and J by 0 bases, and 6 bases separated the two germline ends. The full variable domain, its missing parts supplied by reference TRBV18 and TRBJ1-4, is NAGVMQNPRHLVRRRGQEARLRCSPMKGHSHVYWYRQLPEEGLKFMVYLQKENIIDESGMPKERFSAEFPKEGPSILRIQQVVRGDSAAYFCASSQSTTNEKLFFGSGTQLSVL.

In its sample, this clonotype was seen a few times. V usage is TRBV29-1 and J usage is TRBJ2-1; 14 bases map to TRBD2. This CDR3 contains 15 residues. CDR1 is SQVTM, CDR2 ANQGSEA, per germline. V shed 4 bases and J 5 bases; nucleotides not matched to a gene: 4. CDR3 coding DNA: TGCAGCGTTGCCGGGACTAGCGGGAGCGACAATGAGCAGTTCTTC. This codes for CSVAGTSGSDNEQFF.

This clonotype was seen many times. The rearrangement uses TRBV6-5 and TRBJ2-1; 7 bases line up with TRBD2. The trim removed 2 bases at V and 4 bases at J, leaving 5 bases unmatched. CDR1 and CDR2 (germline): MNHEY, SVGAGI. The CDR3 has 15 residues. As DNA, the CDR3 is TGTGCCAGCAGTTACAGGACTAGACCATACAATGAGCAGTTCTTC. Its translation is CASSYRTRPYNEQFF.